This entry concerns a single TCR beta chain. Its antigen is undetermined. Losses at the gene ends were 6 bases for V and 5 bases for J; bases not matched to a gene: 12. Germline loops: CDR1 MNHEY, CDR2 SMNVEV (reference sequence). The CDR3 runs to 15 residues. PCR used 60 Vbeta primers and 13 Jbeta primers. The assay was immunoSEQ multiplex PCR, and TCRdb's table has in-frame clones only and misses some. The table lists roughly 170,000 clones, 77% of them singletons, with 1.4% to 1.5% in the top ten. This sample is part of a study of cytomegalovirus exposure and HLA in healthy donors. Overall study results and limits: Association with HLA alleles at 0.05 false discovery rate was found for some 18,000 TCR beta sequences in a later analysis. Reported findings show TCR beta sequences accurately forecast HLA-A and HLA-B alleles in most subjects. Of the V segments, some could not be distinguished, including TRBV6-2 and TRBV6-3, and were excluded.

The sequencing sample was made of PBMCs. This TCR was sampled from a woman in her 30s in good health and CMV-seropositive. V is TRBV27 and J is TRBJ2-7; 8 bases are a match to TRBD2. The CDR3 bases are TGTGCCAGCAGCGGATTCGGGACTAGAGTAGACGAGCAGTACTTC. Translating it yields CASSGFGTRVDEQYF.